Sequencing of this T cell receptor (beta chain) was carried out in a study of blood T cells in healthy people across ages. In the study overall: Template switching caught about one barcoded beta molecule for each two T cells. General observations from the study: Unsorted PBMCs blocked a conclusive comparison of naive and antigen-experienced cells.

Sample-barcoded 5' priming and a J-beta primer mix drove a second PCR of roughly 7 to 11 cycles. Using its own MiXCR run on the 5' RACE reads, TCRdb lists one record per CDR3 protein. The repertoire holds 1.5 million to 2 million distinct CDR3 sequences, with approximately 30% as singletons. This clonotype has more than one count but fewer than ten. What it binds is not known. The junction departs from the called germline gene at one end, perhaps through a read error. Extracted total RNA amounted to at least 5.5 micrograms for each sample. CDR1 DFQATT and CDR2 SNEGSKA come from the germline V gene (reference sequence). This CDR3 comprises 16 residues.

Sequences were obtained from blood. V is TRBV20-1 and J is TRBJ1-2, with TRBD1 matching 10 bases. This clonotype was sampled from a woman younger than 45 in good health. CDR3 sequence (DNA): TGCAGTGCTCGAGACAGGGACAGGGGTGAAGCAGGAGGCTACACCTTC. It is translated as CSARDRDRGEAGGYTF.